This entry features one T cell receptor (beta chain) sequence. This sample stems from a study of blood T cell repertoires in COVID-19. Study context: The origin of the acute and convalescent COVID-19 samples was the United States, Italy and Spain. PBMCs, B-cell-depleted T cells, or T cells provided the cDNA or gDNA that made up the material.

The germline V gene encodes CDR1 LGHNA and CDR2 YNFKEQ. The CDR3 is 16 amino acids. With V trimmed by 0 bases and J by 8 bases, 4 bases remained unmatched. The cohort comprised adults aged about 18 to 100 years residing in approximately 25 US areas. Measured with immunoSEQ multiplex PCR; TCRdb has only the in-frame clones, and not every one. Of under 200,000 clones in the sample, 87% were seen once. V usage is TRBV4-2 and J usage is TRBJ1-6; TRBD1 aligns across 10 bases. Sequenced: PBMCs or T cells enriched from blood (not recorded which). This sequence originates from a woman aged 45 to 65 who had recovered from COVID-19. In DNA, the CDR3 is TGTGCCAGCAGCCAAGAGGGACAGGGGCAGTATTCACCCCTCCACTTT. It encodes CASSQEGQGQYSPLHF.